This TCR beta chain appears in the sequencing data of a study of T cell repertoires in cytomegalovirus infection. The overall study: In public TCR beta signatures, there were indications of both CMV infection and matching HLA type.

This clonotype was found a few times. The antigen is unknown. Overall study results and limits: Across the ex vivo response, the dominant clonotypes were HLA-C-restricted CMV-specific TCR beta clonotypes.

TCRdb passed the reads through MiXCR, listing each CDR3 protein once. The sample contains around 630,000 distinct CDR3 sequences, 24% of which appear only once. Specimen: CD8+ T cells from PBMCs. This receptor was taken from a human donor in good health (CMV status not recorded). Some clones in this sample may be carry-over from other donors' samples.

CDR3 amino acids: CSARKQGAFAGYTF. The CDR3 bases are TGCAGTGCTCGGAAACAGGGGGCGTTTGCTGGCTACACCTTC. The V and J genes are TRBV20-1 and TRBJ1-2, with 9 bases identical to TRBD1. CDR1 is DFQATT and CDR2 is SNEGSKA in the germline V gene (reference sequence). The CDR3 runs to 14 residues. V lost 5 bases to trimming and J lost 7 bases; unmatched junction nucleotides: 11.